This entry lists 2 T cell receptor beta chains sequenced from one sample in a study of blood T cells in healthy people across ages. Combining a sample-barcoded 5' primer with a J-beta primer mix, a second PCR ran for about 6 to 12 cycles. One entry per CDR3 protein results from TCRdb running MiXCR on the 5' RACE reads. This sample has 1.6 million or so distinct CDR3 sequences, with around 36% found just once. The sequenced material came from blood. All receptors derive from a young woman in good health.

This chain joins TRBV29-1 and TRBJ2-2; D perhaps matches TRBD1 (5 bases). The CDR3 has 16 amino acids. V lost 3 bases, J lost 3 bases, and 17 bases lay in between. In germline, CDR1 is SQVTM, CDR2 ANQGSEA. The CDR3 spells CSVDPGHIGDTGELFF. The CDR3 region has the DNA TGCAGCGTTGACCCTGGCCACATAGGGGACACCGGGGAGCTGTTTTTT.

V usage is TRBV5-1 and J usage is TRBJ2-3, with D possibly TRBD2 on 6 matching bases. The V gene's germline CDR1 is SGHRS and CDR2 YFSETQ. The V gene lost 1 base and the J gene lost 2 bases, with 14 bases spanning the gap. CDR3 length: 16 residues. CDR3 sequence (DNA): TGCGCCAGCAGCTTGTGGCCGGGGAGGCTCACAGATACGCAGTATTTT. It yields the protein CASSLWPGRLTDTQYF.